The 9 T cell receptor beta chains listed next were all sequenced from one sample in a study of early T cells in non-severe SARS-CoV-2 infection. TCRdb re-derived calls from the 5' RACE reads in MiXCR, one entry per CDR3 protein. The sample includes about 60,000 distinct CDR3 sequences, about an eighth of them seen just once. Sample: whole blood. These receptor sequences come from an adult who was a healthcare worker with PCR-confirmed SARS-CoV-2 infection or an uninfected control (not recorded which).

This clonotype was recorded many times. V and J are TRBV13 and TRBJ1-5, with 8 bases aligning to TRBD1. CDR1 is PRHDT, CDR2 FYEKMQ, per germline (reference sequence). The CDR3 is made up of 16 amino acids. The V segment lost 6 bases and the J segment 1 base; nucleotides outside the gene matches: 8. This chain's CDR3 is CASSSGQGGSNQPQHF. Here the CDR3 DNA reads TGTGCCAGCAGTTCAGGACAGGGTGGAAGCAATCAGCCCCAGCATTTT.

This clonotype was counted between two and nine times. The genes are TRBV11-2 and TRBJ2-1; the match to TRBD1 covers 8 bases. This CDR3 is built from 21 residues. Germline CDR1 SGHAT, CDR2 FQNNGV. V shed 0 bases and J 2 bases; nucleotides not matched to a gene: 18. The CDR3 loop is CASSLDPTGAMIEFTYNEQFF. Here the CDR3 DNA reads TGTGCCAGCAGCTTAGACCCGACAGGGGCGATGATCGAATTCACCTACAATGAGCAGTTCTTC. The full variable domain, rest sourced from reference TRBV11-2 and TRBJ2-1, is EAGVAQSPRYKIIEKRQSVAFWCNPISGHATLYWYQQILGQGPKLLIQFQNNGVVDDSQLPKDRFSAERLKGVDSTLKIQPAKLEDSAVYLCASSLDPTGAMIEFTYNEQFFGPGTRLTVL.

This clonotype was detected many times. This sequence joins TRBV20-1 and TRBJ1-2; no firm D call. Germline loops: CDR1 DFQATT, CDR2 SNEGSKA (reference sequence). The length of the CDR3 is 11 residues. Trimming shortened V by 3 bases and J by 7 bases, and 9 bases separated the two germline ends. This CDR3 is CSASPSGGYTF. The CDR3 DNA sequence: TGCAGTGCTAGTCCTTCGGGTGGCTACACCTTC.

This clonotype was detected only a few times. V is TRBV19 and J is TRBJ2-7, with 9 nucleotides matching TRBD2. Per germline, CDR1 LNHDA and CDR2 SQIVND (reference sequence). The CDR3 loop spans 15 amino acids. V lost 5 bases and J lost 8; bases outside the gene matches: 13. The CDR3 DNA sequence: TGTGCCAGTAGTGAGGCGGCGGCGGGAGGGTCTAAGCAGTACTTC. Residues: CASSEAAAGGSKQYF.

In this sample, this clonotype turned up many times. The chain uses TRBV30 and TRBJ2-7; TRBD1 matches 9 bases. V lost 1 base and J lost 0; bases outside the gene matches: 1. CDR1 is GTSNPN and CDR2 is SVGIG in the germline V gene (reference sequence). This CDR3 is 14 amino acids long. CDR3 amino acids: CAWSAGQGSYEQYF. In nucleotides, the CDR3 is TGTGCCTGGAGTGCGGGACAGGGCTCCTACGAGCAGTACTTC.

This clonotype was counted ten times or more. The CDR3, as DNA: TGCAGTGCTAGAGATCGGAGAGGGGGCTACTATGGCTACACCTTC. This gives the protein CSARDRRGGYYGYTF. The rearrangement links TRBV20-1 to TRBJ1-2; TRBD1 agrees at 7 bases. V shed 0 bases, J shed 3 bases, and the junction held 7 bases outside the gene matches. This CDR3 is 15 amino acids long. Germline CDR1 reads DFQATT; CDR2 reads SNEGSKA (reference sequence).

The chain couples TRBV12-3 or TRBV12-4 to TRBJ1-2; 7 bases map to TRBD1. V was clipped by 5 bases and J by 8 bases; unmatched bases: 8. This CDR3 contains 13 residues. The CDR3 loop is CASSNRGLRGYTF. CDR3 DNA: TGTGCCAGCAGTAACAGGGGCCTGAGGGGCTACACCTTC.

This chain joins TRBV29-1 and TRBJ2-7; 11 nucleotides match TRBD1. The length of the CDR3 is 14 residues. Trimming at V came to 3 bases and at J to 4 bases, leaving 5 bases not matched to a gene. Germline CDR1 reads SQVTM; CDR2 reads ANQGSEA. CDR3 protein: CSVDPGTGGYEQYF. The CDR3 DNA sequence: TGCAGCGTTGATCCCGGGACAGGGGGGTACGAGCAGTACTTC.

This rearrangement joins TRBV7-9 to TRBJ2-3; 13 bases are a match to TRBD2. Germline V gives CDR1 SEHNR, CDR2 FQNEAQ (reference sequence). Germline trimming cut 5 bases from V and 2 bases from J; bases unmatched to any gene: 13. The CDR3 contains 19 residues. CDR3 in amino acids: CASSTYSGTSGVHTDTQYF. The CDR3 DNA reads TGTGCCAGCAGCACCTACTCCGGGACTAGCGGGGTACACACAGATACGCAGTATTTT.